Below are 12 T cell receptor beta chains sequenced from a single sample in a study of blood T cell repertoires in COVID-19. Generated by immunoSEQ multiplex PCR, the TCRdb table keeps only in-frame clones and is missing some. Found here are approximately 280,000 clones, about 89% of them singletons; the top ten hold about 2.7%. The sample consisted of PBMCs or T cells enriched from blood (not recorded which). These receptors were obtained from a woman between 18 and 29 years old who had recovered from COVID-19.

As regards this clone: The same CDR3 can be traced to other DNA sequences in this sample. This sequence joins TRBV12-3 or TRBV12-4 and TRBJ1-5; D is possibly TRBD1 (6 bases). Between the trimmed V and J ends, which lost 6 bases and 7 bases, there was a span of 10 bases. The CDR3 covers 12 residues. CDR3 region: CASSRGGQPQHF. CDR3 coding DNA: TGTGCCAGCAGCAGGGGTGGGCAGCCCCAGCATTTT.

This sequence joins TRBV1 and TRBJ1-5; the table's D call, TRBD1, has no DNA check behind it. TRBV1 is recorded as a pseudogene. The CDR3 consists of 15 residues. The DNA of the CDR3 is TGCACCAGCAGCCAAGGGACAGGGGGCAATCAGCCCCAGCATTTT. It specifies CTSSQGTGGNQPQHF.

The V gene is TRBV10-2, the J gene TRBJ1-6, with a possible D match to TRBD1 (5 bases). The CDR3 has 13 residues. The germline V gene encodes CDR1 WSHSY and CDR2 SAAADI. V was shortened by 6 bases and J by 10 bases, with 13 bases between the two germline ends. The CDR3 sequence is CASSSDSHSPLHF. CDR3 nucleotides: TGCGCCAGCAGCTCTGACAGTCACTCACCCCTCCACTTT.

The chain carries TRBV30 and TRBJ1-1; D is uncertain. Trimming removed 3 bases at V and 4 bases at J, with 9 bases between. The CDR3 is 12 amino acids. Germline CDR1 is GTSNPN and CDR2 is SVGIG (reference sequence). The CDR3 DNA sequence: TGTGCCTGGAGGGAGGATTTCACTGAAGCTTTCTTT. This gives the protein CAWREDFTEAFF. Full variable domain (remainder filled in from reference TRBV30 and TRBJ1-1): SQTIHQWPATLVQPVGSPLSLECTVEGTSNPNLYWYRQAAGRGLQLLFYSVGIGQISSEVPQNLSASRPQDRQFILSSKKLLLSDSGFYLCAWREDFTEAFFGQGTRLTVV.

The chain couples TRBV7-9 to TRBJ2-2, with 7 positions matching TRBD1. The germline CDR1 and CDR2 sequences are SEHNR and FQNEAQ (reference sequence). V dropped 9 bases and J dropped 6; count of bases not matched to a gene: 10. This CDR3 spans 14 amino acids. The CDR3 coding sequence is TGTGCCAGGGCGACAGGGCGTGACCCCGGGGAGCTGTTTTTT. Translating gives CARATGRDPGELFF.

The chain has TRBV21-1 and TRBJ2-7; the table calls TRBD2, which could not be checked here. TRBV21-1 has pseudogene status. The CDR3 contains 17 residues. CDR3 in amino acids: CASSLNNDTSGGPEQYF. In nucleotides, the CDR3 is TGTGCCAGCAGTCTTAATAACGACACTAGCGGGGGGCCCGAGCAGTACTTC.

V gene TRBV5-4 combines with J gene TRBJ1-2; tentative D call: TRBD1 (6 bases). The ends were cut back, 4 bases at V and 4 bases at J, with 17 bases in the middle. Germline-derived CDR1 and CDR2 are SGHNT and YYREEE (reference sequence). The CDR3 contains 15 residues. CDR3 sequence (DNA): TGTGCCAGCAGCCACCGGGACAACAACCCCTATGGCTACACCTTC. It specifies CASSHRDNNPYGYTF.

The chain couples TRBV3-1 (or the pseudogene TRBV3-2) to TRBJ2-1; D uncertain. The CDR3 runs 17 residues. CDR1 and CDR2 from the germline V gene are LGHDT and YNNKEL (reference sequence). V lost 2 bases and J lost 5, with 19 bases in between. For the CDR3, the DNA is TGTGCCAGCAGCCAATTCCTAGACGGAGAGAGTCACAATGAGCAGTTCTTC. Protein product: CASSQFLDGESHNEQFF.

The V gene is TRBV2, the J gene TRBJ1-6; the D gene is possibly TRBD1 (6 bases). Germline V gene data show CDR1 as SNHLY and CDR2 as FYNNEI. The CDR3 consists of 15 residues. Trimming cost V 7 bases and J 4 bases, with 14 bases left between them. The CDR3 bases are TGTGCCAGCACCGCAGGGGCAACTTATAATTCACCCCTCCACTTT. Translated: CASTAGATYNSPLHF.

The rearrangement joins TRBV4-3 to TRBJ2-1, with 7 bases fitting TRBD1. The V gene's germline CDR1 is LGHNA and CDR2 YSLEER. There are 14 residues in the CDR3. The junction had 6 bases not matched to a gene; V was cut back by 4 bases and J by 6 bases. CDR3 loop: CASSLTGICNEQFF. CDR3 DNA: TGCGCCAGCAGCCTGACAGGGATTTGCAATGAGCAGTTCTTC.

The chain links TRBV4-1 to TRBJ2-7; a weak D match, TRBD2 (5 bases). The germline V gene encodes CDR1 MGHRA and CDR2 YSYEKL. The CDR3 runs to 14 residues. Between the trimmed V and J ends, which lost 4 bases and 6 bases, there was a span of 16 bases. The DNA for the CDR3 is TGCGCCAGCAGCCTGAGGGCGCCGGATGTCGAGCAGTACTTC. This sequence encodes CASSLRAPDVEQYF.

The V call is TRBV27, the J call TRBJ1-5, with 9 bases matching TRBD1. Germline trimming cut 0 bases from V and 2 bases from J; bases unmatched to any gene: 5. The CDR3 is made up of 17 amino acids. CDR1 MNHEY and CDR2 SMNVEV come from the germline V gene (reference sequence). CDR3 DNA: TGTGCCAGCAGTTTATCGATGGGACAGGGTGGCAATCAGCCCCAGCATTTT. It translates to CASSLSMGQGGNQPQHF.